The rows below give T cell receptor beta chains drawn from one sample of a study of OX40 agonist ivuxolimab in advanced cancers. Assay used: immunoSEQ multiplex PCR; TCRdb lists only in-frame clones, some missing. The table records about 96,000 clones, roughly 91% of them present only once. This specimen consisted of CD4+ or CD8+ T cells sorted from blood, obtained in a trial of the OX40 agonist ivuxolimab. The receptors shown here come from an adult with an advanced solid tumor such as melanoma, head and neck, liver or kidney cancer. The CDR3 runs from the conserved cysteine through the conserved F or W. A D gene is named only where the DNA matches it firmly. Clone sizes are given selectively: once, few, many, or a class where the clone is expanded.

TRBJ2-7	TRBV18	-	-	CASSQDSNYEQYF	TGTGCCAGCTCACAGGACTCGAACTACGAGCAGTACTTC
TRBJ1-2	TRBV28	-	-	CASRASAGNYGYTF	TGTGCCAGCAGGGCCTCCGCGGGGAACTATGGCTACACCTTC
TRBJ2-7	TRBV30	-	-	CAWSARRRGEQYF	TGTGCCTGGAGTGCCCGTCGAAGAGGAGAGCAGTACTTC
TRBJ2-7	TRBV4-2	TRBD2	-	CASSQGLAGGPQPYEQYF	TGTGCCAGCAGCCAGGGACTAGCGGGAGGGCCCCAACCCTACGAGCAGTACTTC
TRBJ1-1	TRBV2	TRBD1	-	CASTKIRQGTNTEAFF	TGTGCCAGCACCAAAATTAGACAGGGAACGAACACTGAAGCTTTCTTT
TRBJ1-3	TRBV18	-	-	CASSPPTDSGNTIYF	TGTGCCAGCTCACCACCGACGGACTCTGGAAACACCATATATTTT
TRBJ1-4	TRBV19	-	-	CASSSAGGDEKLFF	TGTGCCAGTAGTTCAGCGGGGGGCGATGAAAAACTGTTTTTT
TRBJ1-5	TRBV10-3	TRBD1	once	CAISEGTGRTNQPQHF	TGTGCCATCAGTGAAGGGACAGGGAGAACCAATCAGCCCCAGCATTTT
TRBJ2-5	TRBV7-3	-	-	CASSPYREETQYF	TGTGCCAGCAGCCCGTACAGGGAAGAGACCCAGTACTTC
TRBJ2-2	TRBV2	-	-	CASSEAAGTGELFF	TGTGCCAGCAGTGAAGCGGCGGGGACCGGGGAGCTGTTTTTT
TRBJ2-7	TRBV7-2	TRBD2	-	CATLWTSGPYEQYF	TGTGCCACCTTGTGGACTAGCGGTCCTTACGAGCAGTACTTC
TRBJ2-5	TRBV7-3	TRBD1	-	CASSLKGTGWETQYF	TGTGCCAGCAGCTTAAAGGGGACAGGGTGGGAGACCCAGTACTTC
TRBJ1-3	TRBV19	TRBD1	-	CASSLTGVLPGNTIYF	TGTGCCAGTAGTCTAACAGGGGTATTACCTGGAAACACCATATATTTT
TRBJ2-5	TRBV5-4	-	-	CASSLDPQGQETQYF	TGTGCCAGCAGCTTAGACCCCCAGGGGCAAGAGACCCAGTACTTC
TRBJ1-3	TRBV19	-	-	CACTGSLSGNTIYF	TGTGCCTGCACAGGGAGTTTAAGTGGAAACACCATATATTTT
TRBJ1-1	TRBV5-4	-	-	CASSLGQAVMNTEAFF	TGTGCCAGCAGCTTGGGACAGGCGGTGATGAACACTGAAGCTTTCTTT
TRBJ2-7	TRBV6-6	-	-	CASSYTPDYYEQYF	TGTGCCAGCAGTTACACGCCGGACTATTACGAGCAGTACTTC
TRBJ2-1	TRBV11-3	-	-	CASSLDSGMNEQFF	TGTGCCAGCAGCTTAGATTCGGGAATGAATGAGCAGTTCTTC
TRBJ2-3	TRBV4-1	TRBD2	-	CASSQVLSSGRDTQYF	TGCGCCAGCAGCCAAGTGTTGTCTAGCGGGAGAGATACGCAGTATTTT
TRBJ1-2	TRBV6-1	-	-	CASSGGRRYGYTF	TGTGCCAGCAGTGGAGGGCGGAGATATGGCTACACCTTC
TRBJ2-3	TRBV7-2	-	-	CASSLATDTQYF	TGTGCCAGCAGCTTAGCCACAGATACGCAGTATTTT
TRBJ2-1	TRBV6-1	-	once	CASSEERWVRDYEQFF	TGTGCCAGCAGTGAAGAGAGGTGGGTCAGGGACTATGAGCAGTTCTTC
TRBJ2-1	TRBV28	-	-	CASGGSGGNEQFF	TGTGCCAGCGGGGGATCTGGGGGCAATGAGCAGTTCTTC
TRBJ1-2	TRBV5-4	-	-	CASSQGRGLSYGYTF	TGTGCCAGCAGCCAGGGCCGGGGGTTGTCCTATGGCTACACCTTC
TRBJ1-1	TRBV25-1	-	-	CASSDKGNTEAFF	TGTGCCAGCAGTGATAAGGGGAACACTGAAGCTTTCTTT
TRBJ1-2	TRBV5-6	-	-	CASSLDYGYTF	TGTGCCAGCAGCTTGGACTATGGCTACACCTTC
TRBJ2-2	TRBV10-3	TRBD2	-	CAISPTSGNTGELFF	TGTGCCATCAGCCCCACTAGCGGTAACACCGGGGAGCTGTTTTTT
TRBJ1-2	TRBV9	-	-	CASSVGGVRGYTF	TGTGCCAGCAGCGTAGGCGGCGTTCGGGGCTACACCTTC
TRBJ2-7	TRBV15	-	-	CATSRDPGRSEQYF	TGTGCCACCAGCAGGGACCCGGGACGCTCCGAGCAGTACTTC
TRBJ2-1	TRBV11-3	TRBD2	-	CASSLLAGGPSSYNEQFF	TGTGCCAGCAGCCTACTAGCGGGAGGGCCAAGCTCCTACAATGAGCAGTTCTTC
TRBJ1-1	TRBV19	TRBD1	-	CASRQGTWGSNTEAFF	TGTGCCAGCCGACAGGGGACATGGGGGTCGAACACTGAAGCTTTCTTT
TRBJ1-5	TRBV30	TRBD1	-	CAWSRGLVGTGANQPQHF	TGTGCCTGGAGTCGGGGGTTAGTCGGGACAGGGGCAAATCAGCCCCAGCATTTT
TRBJ2-2	TRBV11-3	TRBD2	-	CASSLELASGELFF	TGTGCCAGCAGCTTAGAACTAGCGTCCGGGGAGCTGTTTTTT
TRBJ1-1	TRBV6-5	TRBD1	once	CASSRDRNTEAFF	TGTGCCAGCAGTAGGGACAGAAACACTGAAGCTTTCTTT
TRBJ1-2	TRBV30	-	-	CAYQTLGAHGYTF	TGTGCCTACCAAACTTTGGGGGCTCACGGCTACACCTTC
TRBJ2-7	TRBV7-2	-	-	CASSLRRAYEQYF	TGTGCCAGCAGCTTACGGAGGGCCTACGAGCAGTACTTC
TRBJ2-5	TRBV19	TRBD1	-	CASSPRQGETQYF	TGTGCCAGTAGTCCTCGACAGGGGGAGACCCAGTACTTC
TRBJ2-1	TRBV11-3	TRBD2	-	CASSLTGTSRYNEQFF	TGTGCCAGCAGCCTAACCGGGACTAGCCGTTACAATGAGCAGTTCTTC
TRBJ2-1	TRBV7-3	TRBD2	once	CASSPGLAGYNEQFF	TGTGCCAGCAGCCCAGGACTAGCGGGGTACAATGAGCAGTTCTTC
TRBJ2-7	TRBV6-5	-	-	CASTDDRRYEQYF	TGTGCCAGCACTGACGACCGGAGGTACGAGCAGTACTTC
TRBJ2-5	TRBV7-9	-	-	CASSLDWETQYF	TGTGCCAGCAGCTTAGACTGGGAGACCCAGTACTTC
TRBJ1-5	TRBV4-1	-	-	CASSQDLLRWSNQPQHF	TGCGCCAGCAGCCAAGATTTGTTAAGGTGGAGCAATCAGCCCCAGCATTTT
TRBJ2-7	TRBV27	-	-	CASSSTLYEQYF	TGTGCCAGCAGTTCTACCCTCTACGAGCAGTACTTC
TRBJ2-7	TRBV7-8	TRBD2	-	CASSLGWLAGGSYEQYF	TGTGCCAGCAGCTTAGGGTGGCTAGCGGGAGGTTCCTACGAGCAGTACTTC
TRBJ2-3	TRBV7-2	-	-	CASSLTRPTDTQYF	TGTGCCAGCAGCTTGACTAGACCCACAGATACGCAGTATTTT
TRBJ1-5	TRBV4-2	-	-	CASSQDRGGGGHNQPQHF	TGTGCCAGCAGCCAAGATCGGGGCGGGGGCGGCCACAATCAGCCCCAGCATTTT
TRBJ2-5	TRBV20-1	-	-	CSASTEETQYF	TGCAGTGCTAGCACAGAAGAGACCCAGTACTTC
TRBJ2-2	TRBV15	TRBD2	-	CATSRDLVGLAAGELFF	TGTGCCACCAGCAGAGATTTGGTGGGACTAGCAGCCGGGGAGCTGTTTTTT
TRBJ2-3	TRBV7-2	TRBD2	-	CASSLERLAGGLTDTQYF	TGTGCCAGCAGCTTGGAAAGACTAGCGGGAGGTCTCACAGATACGCAGTATTTT
TRBJ2-1	TRBV9	TRBD2	once	CASSPRTGGQNEQFF	TGTGCCAGCAGCCCCCGTACGGGAGGCCAGAATGAGCAGTTCTTC